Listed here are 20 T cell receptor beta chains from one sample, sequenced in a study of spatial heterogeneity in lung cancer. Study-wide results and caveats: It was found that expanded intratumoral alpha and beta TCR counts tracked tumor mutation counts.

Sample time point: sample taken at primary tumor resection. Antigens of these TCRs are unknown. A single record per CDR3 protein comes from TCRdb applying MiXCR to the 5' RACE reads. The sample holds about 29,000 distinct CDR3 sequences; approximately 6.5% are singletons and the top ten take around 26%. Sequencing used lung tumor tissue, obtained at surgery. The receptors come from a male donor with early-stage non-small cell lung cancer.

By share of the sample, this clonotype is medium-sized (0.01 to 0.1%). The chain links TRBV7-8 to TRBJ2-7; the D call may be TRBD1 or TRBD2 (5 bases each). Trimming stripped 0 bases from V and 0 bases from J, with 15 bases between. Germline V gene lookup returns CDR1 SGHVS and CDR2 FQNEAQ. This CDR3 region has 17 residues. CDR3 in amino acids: CASSLALTGTISYEQYF. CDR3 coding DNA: TGTGCCAGCAGCTTAGCCCTGACCGGGACCATCTCCTACGAGCAGTACTTC.

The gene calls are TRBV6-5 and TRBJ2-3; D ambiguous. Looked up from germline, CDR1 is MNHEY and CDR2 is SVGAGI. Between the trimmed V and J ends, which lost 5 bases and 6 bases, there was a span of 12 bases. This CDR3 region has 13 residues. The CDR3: CASSPPAADTQYF. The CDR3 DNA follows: TGTGCCAGCAGTCCCCCCGCGGCGGATACGCAGTATTTT.

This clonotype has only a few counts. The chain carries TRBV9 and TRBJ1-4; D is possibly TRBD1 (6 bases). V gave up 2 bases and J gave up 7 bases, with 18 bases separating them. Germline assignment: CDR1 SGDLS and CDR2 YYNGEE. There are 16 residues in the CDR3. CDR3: CASSVGPSAGVEKLFF. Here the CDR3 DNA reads TGTGCCAGCAGCGTGGGCCCCTCGGCAGGGGTTGAAAAACTGTTTTTT. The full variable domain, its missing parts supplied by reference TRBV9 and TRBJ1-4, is DSGVTQTPKHLITATGQRVTLRCSPRSGDLSVYWYQQSLDQGLQFLIQYYNGEERAKGNILERFSAQQFPDLHSELNLSSLELGDSALYFCASSVGPSAGVEKLFFGSGTQLSVL.

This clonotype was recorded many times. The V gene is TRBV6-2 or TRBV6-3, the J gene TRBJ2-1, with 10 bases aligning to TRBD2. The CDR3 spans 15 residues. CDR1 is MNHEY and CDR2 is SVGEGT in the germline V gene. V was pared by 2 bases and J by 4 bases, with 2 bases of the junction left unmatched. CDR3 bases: TGTGCCAGCAGTTACCGGACTAGCGGTTACAATGAGCAGTTCTTC. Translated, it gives CASSYRTSGYNEQFF.

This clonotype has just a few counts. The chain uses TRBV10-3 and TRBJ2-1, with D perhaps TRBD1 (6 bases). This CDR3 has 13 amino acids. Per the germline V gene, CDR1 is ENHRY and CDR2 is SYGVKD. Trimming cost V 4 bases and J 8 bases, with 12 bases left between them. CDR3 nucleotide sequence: TGTGCCATCAGTGGGGGGCCCCGGGATGAGCAGTTCTTC. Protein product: CAISGGPRDEQFF.

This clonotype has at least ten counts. This CDR3 is CATSDSQIFSTDTQYF. Written as DNA, the CDR3 is TGTGCCACCAGTGATTCGCAAATTTTTAGCACAGATACGCAGTATTTT. This chain connects TRBV24-1 to TRBJ2-3; D is uncertain. V was pared by 2 bases and J by 0 bases, with 11 bases between. Germline V gene sequence: CDR1 KGHDR, CDR2 SFDVKD. The CDR3 is 16 residues long.

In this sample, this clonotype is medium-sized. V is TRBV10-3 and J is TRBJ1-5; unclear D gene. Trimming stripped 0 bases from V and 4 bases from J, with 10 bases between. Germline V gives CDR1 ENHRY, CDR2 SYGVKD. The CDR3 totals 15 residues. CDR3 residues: CAISESVLGNQPQHF. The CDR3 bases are TGTGCCATCAGTGAGTCGGTCCTTGGAAATCAGCCCCAGCATTTT.

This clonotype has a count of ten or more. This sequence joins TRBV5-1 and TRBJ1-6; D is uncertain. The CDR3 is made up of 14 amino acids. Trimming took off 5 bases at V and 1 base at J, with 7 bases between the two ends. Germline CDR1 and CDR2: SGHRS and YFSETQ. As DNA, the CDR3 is TGCGCCAGCAGTGTAGAGTCCTATAATTCACCCCTCCACTTT. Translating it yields CASSVESYNSPLHF.

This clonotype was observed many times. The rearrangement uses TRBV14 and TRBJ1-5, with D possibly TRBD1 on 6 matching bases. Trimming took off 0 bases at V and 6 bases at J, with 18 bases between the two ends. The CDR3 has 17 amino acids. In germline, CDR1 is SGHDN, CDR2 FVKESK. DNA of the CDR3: TGTGCCAGCAGCCAAGAAACCCCCAGACAGGATTGTCAGCCCCAGCATTTT. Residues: CASSQETPRQDCQPQHF.

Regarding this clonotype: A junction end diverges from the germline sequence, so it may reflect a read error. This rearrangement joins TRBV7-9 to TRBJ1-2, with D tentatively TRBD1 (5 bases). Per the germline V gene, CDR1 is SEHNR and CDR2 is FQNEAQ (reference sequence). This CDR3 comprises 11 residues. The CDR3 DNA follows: TGTGCCAGCACCGGCTTGGGGCGCGCTTCCTTC. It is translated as CASTGLGRASF.

The CDR3 here is CATSRDKSSAKETQYF. The CDR3 DNA is TGTGCCACCAGCAGAGATAAGAGTAGCGCTAAAGAGACCCAGTACTTC. The chain couples TRBV15 to TRBJ2-5, with D possibly TRBD2 on 5 matching bases. The V gene lost 0 bases and the J gene lost 3 bases, with 14 bases spanning the gap. The germline CDR1 and CDR2 sequences are LNHNV and YYDKDF (reference sequence). There are 16 residues in the CDR3.

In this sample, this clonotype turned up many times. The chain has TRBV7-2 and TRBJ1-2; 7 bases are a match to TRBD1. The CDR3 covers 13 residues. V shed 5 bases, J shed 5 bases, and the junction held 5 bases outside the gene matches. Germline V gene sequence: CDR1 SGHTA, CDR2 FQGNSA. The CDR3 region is CASSVTGFYGYTF. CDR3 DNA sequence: TGTGCCAGCAGCGTGACAGGGTTTTATGGCTACACCTTC.

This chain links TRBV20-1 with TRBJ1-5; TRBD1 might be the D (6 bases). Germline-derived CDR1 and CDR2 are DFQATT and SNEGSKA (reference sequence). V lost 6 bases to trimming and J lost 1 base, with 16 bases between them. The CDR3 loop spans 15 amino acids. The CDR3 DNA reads TGCAGTGCGATCCCGGGGGCGTCGAGCAATCAGCCCCAGCATTTT. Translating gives CSAIPGASSNQPQHF.

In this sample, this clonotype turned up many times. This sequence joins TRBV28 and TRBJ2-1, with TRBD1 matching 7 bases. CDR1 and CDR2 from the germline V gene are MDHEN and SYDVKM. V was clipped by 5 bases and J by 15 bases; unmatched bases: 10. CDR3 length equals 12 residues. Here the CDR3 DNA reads TGTGCCAGCAGTCAACCCGACAGGGATCGGTTCTTC. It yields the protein CASSQPDRDRFF.

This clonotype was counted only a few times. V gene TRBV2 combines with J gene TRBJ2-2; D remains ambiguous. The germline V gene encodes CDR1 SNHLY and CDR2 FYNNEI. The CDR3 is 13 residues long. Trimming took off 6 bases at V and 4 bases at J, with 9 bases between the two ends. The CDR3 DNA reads TGTGCCAGCAGCGGATCCCCCACCGGGGAGCTGTTTTTT. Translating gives CASSGSPTGELFF.

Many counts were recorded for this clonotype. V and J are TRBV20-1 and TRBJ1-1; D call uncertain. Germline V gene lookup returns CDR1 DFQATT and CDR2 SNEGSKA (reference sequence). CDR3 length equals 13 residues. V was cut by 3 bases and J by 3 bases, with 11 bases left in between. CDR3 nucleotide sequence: TGCAGTGCTAGCGCACAGCAGGACACTGAAGCTTTCTTT. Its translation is CSASAQQDTEAFF.

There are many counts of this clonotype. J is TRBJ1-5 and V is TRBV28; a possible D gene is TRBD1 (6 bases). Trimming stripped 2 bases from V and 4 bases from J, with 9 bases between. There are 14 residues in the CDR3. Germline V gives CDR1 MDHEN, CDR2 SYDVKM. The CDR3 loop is CASSLGDTNQPQHF. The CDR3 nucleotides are TGTGCCAGCAGTTTAGGGGACACTAATCAGCCCCAGCATTTT. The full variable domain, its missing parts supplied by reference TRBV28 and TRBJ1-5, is DVKVTQSSRYLVKRTGEKVFLECVQDMDHENMFWYRQDPGLGLRLIYFSYDVKMKEKGDIPEGYSVSREKKERFSLILESASTNQTSMYLCASSLGDTNQPQHFGDGTRLSIL.

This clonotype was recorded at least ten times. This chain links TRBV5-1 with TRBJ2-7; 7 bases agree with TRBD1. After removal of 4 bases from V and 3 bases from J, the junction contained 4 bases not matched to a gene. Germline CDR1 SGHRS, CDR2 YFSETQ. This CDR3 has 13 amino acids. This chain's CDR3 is CASSHRQGYEQYF. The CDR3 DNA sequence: TGCGCCAGCAGCCACCGACAGGGCTACGAGCAGTACTTC.

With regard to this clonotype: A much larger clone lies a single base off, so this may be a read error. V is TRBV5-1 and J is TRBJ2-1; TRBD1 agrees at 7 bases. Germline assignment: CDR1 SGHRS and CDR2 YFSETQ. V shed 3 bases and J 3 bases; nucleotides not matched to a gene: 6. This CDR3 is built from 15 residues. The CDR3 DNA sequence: TGCGCCAGCAGCTCCACTAACAGGGGCTACAATGAGCAGTTCTTC. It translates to CASSSTNRGYNEQFF.

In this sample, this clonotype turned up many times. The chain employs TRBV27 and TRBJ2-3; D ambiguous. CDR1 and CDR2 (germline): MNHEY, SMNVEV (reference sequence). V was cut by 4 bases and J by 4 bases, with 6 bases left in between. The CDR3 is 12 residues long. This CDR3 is CASSSHSDTQYF. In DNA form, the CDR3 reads TGTGCCAGCAGTTCTCATTCAGATACGCAGTATTTT.